This entry concerns a single TCR beta chain. CDR3 length: 16 amino acids. Trimming cost V 2 bases and J 2 bases, with 13 bases left between them. Germline CDR1 and CDR2: SGHTA and FQGNSA. This record belongs to a study of control samples from healthy donors and cancer patients. Using immunoSEQ multiplex PCR, the repertoire was profiled, and TCRdb retains in-frame clones only, with some absent. The sample has some 120,000 clones; 80% to 90% are singletons. This TCR came from a man aged 45-60 years in good health. The V call is TRBV7-2, the J call TRBJ1-5; the D gene is possibly TRBD1 (5 bases). Sequencing input: blood. The CDR3 here is CASSLSTGGGNQPQHF. In DNA, the CDR3 is TGTGCCAGCAGCTTATCCACCGGGGGTGGCAATCAGCCCCAGCATTTT. Together with reference TRBV7-2 and TRBJ1-5, the CDR3 gives the full variable domain: GAGVSQSPSNKVTEKGKDVELRCDPISGHTALYWYRQSLGQGLEFLIYFQGNSAPDKSGLPSDRFSAERTGGSVSTLTIQRTQQEDSAVYLCASSLSTGGGNQPQHFGDGTRLSIL.